This entry is about one T cell receptor beta chain. This entry belongs to a study of blood T cell repertoires in COVID-19. In the study overall: From T cells, B-cell-depleted T cells, or PBMCs came the material, which was cDNA or gDNA.

The protocol was immunoSEQ multiplex PCR, while the TCRdb copy is restricted to in-frame clones and leaves out a portion. The data hold about 270,000 clones, with about 90% observed a single time. CDR1 and CDR2 (germline): LGHDT, YNNKEL (reference sequence). This CDR3 is built from 11 residues. The ends were cut back, 8 bases at V and 1 base at J, with 5 bases in the middle. This TCR was sampled from a woman aged 25 to 39 with COVID-19, enrolled during active disease. The chain has TRBV3-1 (or the pseudogene TRBV3-2) and TRBJ1-1; D uncertain. Sequenced: peripheral blood. The CDR3, as DNA: TGTGCCAGCGTACAGAACACTGAAGCTTTCTTT. Protein sequence: CASVQNTEAFF.